The table lists the clone carrying this T cell receptor beta chain with many counts. This sample is part of a study of T-cell reconstitution after alpha-beta-depleted transplantation in children. Using unique molecular identifiers, the investigators prepared the TCRbeta library. TCRdb re-called the PCR reads with MiXCR, one entry per CDR3 protein. The data contain about 690,000 distinct CDR3 sequences, 15% to 20% of them seen just once; the ten biggest clones take up about 1.1%. Trimming pared 4 bases from V and 4 bases from J, leaving 11 bases between. Germline V gene sequence: CDR1 SGHDT, CDR2 YYEEEE. This CDR3 has 13 amino acids.

The starting material was PBMCs from the stem cell graft donor, obtained from the stem cell graft. The sequence derives from a human donor who donated a stem cell graft to a child with acute myeloid leukemia. V gene TRBV5-6 combines with J gene TRBJ2-5, with D possibly being TRBD1 (6 bases). In DNA form, the CDR3 reads TGTGCCAGCAGCGTAACAGGGCGAGAGACCCAGTACTTC. Residues: CASSVTGRETQYF.